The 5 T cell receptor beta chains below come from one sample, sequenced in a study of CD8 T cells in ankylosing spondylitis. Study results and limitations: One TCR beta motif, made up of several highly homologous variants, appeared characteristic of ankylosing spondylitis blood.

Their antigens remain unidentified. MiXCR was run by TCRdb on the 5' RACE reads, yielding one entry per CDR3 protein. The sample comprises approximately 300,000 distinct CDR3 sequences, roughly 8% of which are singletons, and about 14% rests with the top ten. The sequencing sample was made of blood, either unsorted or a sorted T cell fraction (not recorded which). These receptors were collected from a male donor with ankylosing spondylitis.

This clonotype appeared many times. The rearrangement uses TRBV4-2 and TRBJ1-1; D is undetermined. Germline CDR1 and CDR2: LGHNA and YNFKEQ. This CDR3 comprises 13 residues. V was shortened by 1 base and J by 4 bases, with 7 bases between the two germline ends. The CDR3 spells CASSQVQSTEAFF. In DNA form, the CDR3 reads TGTGCCAGCAGCCAAGTCCAGAGCACTGAAGCTTTCTTT.

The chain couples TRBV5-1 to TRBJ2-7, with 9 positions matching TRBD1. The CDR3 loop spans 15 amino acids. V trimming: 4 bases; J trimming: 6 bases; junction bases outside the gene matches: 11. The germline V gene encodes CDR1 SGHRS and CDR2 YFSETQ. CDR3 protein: CASSPSGQGIGEQYF. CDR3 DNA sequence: TGCGCCAGCAGCCCATCGGGACAGGGAATCGGCGAGCAGTACTTC. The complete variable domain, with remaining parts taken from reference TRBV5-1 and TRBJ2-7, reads KAGVTQTPRYLIKTRGQQVTLSCSPISGHRSVSWYQQTPGQGLQFLFEYFSETQRNKGNFPGRFSGRQFSNSRSEMNVSTLELGDSALYLCASSPSGQGIGEQYFGPGTRLTVT.

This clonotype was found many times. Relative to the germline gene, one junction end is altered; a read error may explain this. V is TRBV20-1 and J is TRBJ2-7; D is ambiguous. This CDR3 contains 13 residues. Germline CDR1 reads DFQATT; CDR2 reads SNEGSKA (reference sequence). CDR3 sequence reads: CSARVPGMYEQYF. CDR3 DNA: TGCAGCGCTAGAGTGCCTGGAATGTACGAGCAGTACTTC.

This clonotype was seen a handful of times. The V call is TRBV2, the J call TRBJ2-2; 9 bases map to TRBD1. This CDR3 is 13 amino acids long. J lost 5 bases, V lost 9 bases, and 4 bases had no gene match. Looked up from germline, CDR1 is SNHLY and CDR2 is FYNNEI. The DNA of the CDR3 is TGTGCCAGTAACAGGGGGCTGACCGGGGAGCTGTTTTTT. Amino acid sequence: CASNRGLTGELFF.

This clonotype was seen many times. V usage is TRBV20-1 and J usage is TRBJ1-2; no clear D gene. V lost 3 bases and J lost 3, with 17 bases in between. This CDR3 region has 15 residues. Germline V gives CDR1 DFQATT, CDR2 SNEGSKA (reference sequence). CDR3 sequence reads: CSASLPGQSDYGYTF. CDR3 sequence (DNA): TGCAGTGCTAGCCTCCCCGGCCAGTCTGACTATGGCTACACCTTC.